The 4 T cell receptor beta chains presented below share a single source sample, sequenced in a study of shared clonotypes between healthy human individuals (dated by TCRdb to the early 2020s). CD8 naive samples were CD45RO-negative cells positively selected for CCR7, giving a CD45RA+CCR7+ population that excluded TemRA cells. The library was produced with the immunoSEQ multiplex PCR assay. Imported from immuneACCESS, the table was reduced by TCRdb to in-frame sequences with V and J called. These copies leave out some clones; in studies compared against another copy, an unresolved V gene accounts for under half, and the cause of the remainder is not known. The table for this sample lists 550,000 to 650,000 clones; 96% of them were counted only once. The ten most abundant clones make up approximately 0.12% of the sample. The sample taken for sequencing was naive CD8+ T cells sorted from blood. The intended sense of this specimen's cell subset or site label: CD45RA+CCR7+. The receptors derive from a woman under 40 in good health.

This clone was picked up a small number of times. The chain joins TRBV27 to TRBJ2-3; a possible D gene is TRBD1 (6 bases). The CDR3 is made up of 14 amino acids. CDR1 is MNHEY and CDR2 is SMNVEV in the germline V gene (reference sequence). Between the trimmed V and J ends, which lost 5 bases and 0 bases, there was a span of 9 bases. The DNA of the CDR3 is TGTGCCAGCAGTCTCGGACAGAGCACAGATACGCAGTATTTT. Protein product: CASSLGQSTDTQYF.

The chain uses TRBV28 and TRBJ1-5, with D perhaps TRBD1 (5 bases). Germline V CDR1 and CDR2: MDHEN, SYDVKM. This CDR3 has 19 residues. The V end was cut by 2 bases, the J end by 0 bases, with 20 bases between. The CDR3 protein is CASSLIGRAGDHSNQPQHF. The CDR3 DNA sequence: TGTGCCAGCAGTTTAATCGGCAGGGCGGGGGATCATAGCAATCAGCCCCAGCATTTT.

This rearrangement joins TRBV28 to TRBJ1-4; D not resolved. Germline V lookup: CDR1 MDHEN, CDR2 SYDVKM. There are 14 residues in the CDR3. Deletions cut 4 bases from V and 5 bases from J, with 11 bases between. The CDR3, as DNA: TGTGCCAGCAGTTGGGTAGAACCCAATGAAAAACTGTTTTTT. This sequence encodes CASSWVEPNEKLFF.

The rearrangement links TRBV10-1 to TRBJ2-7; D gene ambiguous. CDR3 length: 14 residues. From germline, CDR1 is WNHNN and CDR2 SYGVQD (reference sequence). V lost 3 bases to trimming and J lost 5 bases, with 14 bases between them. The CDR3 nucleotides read TGCGCCAGCAGTGAAATCGTTCCTGCCCACGAGCAGTACTTC. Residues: CASSEIVPAHEQYF.